The present T cell receptor beta chain was sequenced within a study of blood T cell repertoires in COVID-19. Study-level information: COVID-19 samples, acute and convalescent, were from the United States, Italy and Spain. Sources were T cells, B-cell-depleted T cells, or PBMCs; the material itself was cDNA or gDNA.

Trimming took 3 bases from V and 0 from J, leaving 14 bases between them. Per germline, CDR1 SGDLS and CDR2 YYNGEE. The CDR3 covers 16 residues. In the study's own analysis: Researchers report that nucleated cell counts were estimated from reference gene primer amplification. Sequencing was performed with immunoSEQ multiplex PCR; in TCRdb, only in-frame clones are kept and a portion is missing. V and J calls and clone size come straight from that table; D and trimming were deduced from the DNA. The sample includes about 150,000 clones, 75% to 90% of them seen just once. Sequencing used peripheral blood. This sequence joins TRBV9 and TRBJ2-3, with D unresolved. The receptor was derived from a human donor in a cohort sampled during active COVID-19. The CDR3 coding sequence is TGTGCCAGCAGCGCCCAGAGAGACTCTAGCACAGATACGCAGTATTTT. Translating it yields CASSAQRDSSTDTQYF.